This T cell receptor beta chain emerged from a study of STAT5B mutations in CD4+ large granular lymphocyte leukemia. Study-level background: The CDR3 'QG' motif was associated with a particular HLA allele among healthy donors. Study-wide results and caveats: Without putative leukemic clones, patient CD4-sorted repertoires remained more clonal than healthy CD4+ repertoires. Compared with healthy controls (2/35), patient top clones favored TRBV06 (8/27).

From germline, CDR1 is SEHNR and CDR2 FQNEAQ (reference sequence). V dropped 1 base and J dropped 0 bases, with 3 bases sitting between them. The CDR3 has 13 amino acids. Assay used: immunoSEQ multiplex PCR; TCRdb lists only in-frame clones, some missing. The sample lists tens of thousands of clones; roughly four fifths were seen once. Concerning this clone: Its matching antigen is unknown.

The TCR was taken from a human donor in good health. The chain recombines TRBV7-9 with TRBJ1-1; D unresolved. Sequencing was done on a sample of CD4+ T cells from blood buffy coats. The CDR3 loop is CASSLVLNTEAFF. The CDR3, as DNA: TGTGCCAGCAGCTTAGTTCTGAACACTGAAGCTTTCTTT.